This TCR beta chain is drawn from a study of blood T cell repertoires in COVID-19. Study-wide background: Material from acute and convalescent COVID-19 was sourced from the United States, Italy and Spain.

In the study's own analysis: Amplification of reference gene primers was used by the study to estimate nucleated cell counts. TCRdb's table, derived via immunoSEQ multiplex PCR, lists solely in-frame clones and lacks some. That table is the source of V, J and clone size, and D and trimming were worked out from the DNA. The top ten hold 2.9% of the sample, which has approximately 220,000 clones, roughly 85% seen once. Per the germline V gene, CDR1 is MDHEN and CDR2 is SYDVKM. V shed 6 bases and J 12 bases; nucleotides not matched to a gene: 24. The CDR3 covers 18 residues. Input material: peripheral blood. The source of this sequence is a man in his fifties or sixties who had recovered from COVID-19. This chain links TRBV28 with TRBJ2-7, with 12 positions matching TRBD2. The CDR3 sequence is CASRLATSGSATSTMLYF. CDR3 bases: TGTGCCAGCAGGCTCGCGACTAGCGGGAGCGCCACCTCTACGATGTTGTACTTC.